These 11 T cell receptor beta chains originate from one sample sequenced in a study of cytomegalovirus exposure and HLA in healthy donors. PCR was performed using 60 Vbeta and 13 Jbeta primers. Sequenced by immunoSEQ multiplex PCR; TCRdb stores in-frame clones only, minus some. The sample shows around 180,000 clones, 70% to 90% of them seen only once. Sequenced sample: PBMCs. The receptors come from a woman aged 18-30 years in good health and CMV-seropositive.

This clone was counted once. The chain couples TRBV5-1 to TRBJ2-7; TRBD1 agrees at 9 bases. CDR1 SGHRS and CDR2 YFSETQ come from the germline V gene. CDR3 length: 16 amino acids. V lost 4 bases, J lost 6 bases, and 14 bases stayed unmatched. The CDR3 reads CASSKGQGTGGIEQYF. CDR3 bases: TGCGCCAGCAGCAAGGGACAGGGAACAGGAGGGATCGAGCAGTACTTC.

This clone occurred a few times. The rearrangement links TRBV28 to TRBJ2-6; TRBD1 might be the D (6 bases). Germline loops: CDR1 MDHEN, CDR2 SYDVKM. This CDR3 region has 16 residues. V was clipped by 4 bases and J by 0 bases, with 10 bases between them. In DNA, the CDR3 is TGTGCCAGCAGTTCGGGACAAACCTCTGGGGCCAACGTCCTGACTTTC. Translating it yields CASSSGQTSGANVLTF.

The rearrangement links TRBV29-1 to TRBJ2-5; 12 bases line up with TRBD2. This CDR3 comprises 16 residues. The V gene end was trimmed by 7 bases and the J gene end by 5 bases; junction bases not matched to a gene: 14. Germline assignment: CDR1 SQVTM and CDR2 ANQGSEA. In DNA, the CDR3 is TGCAGCGCCCACGGACTAGCGGGGACCTCGAGGGAGACCCAGTACTTC. Translating it yields CSAHGLAGTSRETQYF.

J is TRBJ1-2 and V is TRBV28, with D tentatively TRBD1 (6 bases). There are 14 residues in the CDR3. Germline-derived CDR1 and CDR2 are MDHEN and SYDVKM. The V end was cut by 6 bases, the J end by 7 bases, with 18 bases between. The CDR3 DNA reads as TGTGCCAGCAGGGACCGACAGGTTGTCTCTGGCTACACCTTC. Its translation is CASRDRQVVSGYTF.

The rearrangement joins TRBV11-2 to TRBJ2-5, with D unresolved. Germline-derived CDR1 and CDR2 are SGHAT and FQNNGV. The V gene lost 1 base and the J gene lost 5 bases, with 17 bases spanning the gap. The length of the CDR3 is 16 residues. CDR3 sequence reads: CASSLGGFLGRETQYF. The CDR3 bases are TGTGCCAGCAGCTTAGGTGGCTTTCTGGGCCGGGAGACCCAGTACTTC.

The chain uses TRBV2 and TRBJ2-5; TRBD2 matches at 7 bases. This CDR3 is built from 14 residues. Trimming at V came to 7 bases and at J to 2 bases, leaving 7 bases not matched to a gene. Germline V CDR1 and CDR2: SNHLY, FYNNEI. CDR3 loop: CASKWASGQETQYF. CDR3 sequence (DNA): TGTGCCAGCAAGTGGGCTAGCGGACAAGAGACCCAGTACTTC.

The chain joins TRBV5-4 to TRBJ1-2, with TRBD1 matching over 7 bases. CDR1 and CDR2 (germline): SGHNT, YYREEE (reference sequence). The CDR3 runs 15 residues. Trimming took 4 bases from V and 0 from J; bases not matched to a gene: 6. The CDR3 is CASSKGTDANYGYTF. The CDR3 DNA follows: TGTGCCAGCAGCAAGGGGACAGACGCTAACTATGGCTACACCTTC.

The chain uses TRBV11-2 and TRBJ2-3; TRBD2 aligns across 8 bases. The V and J ends lost 5 bases and 2 bases, in that order; junction bases with no gene match: 12. Germline V lookup: CDR1 SGHAT, CDR2 FQNNGV. The CDR3 loop spans 17 amino acids. The CDR3 region is CASSPLRGRGDTDTQYF. The CDR3 DNA reads TGTGCCAGCAGCCCTCTCCGGGGGCGGGGGGACACAGATACGCAGTATTTT. The full variable domain, in which reference TRBV11-2 and TRBJ2-3 provide the parts outside the CDR3, is EAGVAQSPRYKIIEKRQSVAFWCNPISGHATLYWYQQILGQGPKLLIQFQNNGVVDDSQLPKDRFSAERLKGVDSTLKIQPAKLEDSAVYLCASSPLRGRGDTDTQYFGPGTRLTVL.

The chain couples TRBV7-9 to TRBJ1-1; D gene uncertain. Germline V lookup: CDR1 SEHNR, CDR2 FQNEAQ (reference sequence). CDR3 size: 16 residues. V was clipped by 4 bases and J by 4 bases, with 19 bases between them. Here the CDR3 DNA reads TGTGCCAGCAGCTCCCTTTTGGGAGGAGGAGGCACTGAAGCTTTCTTT. The encoded protein is CASSSLLGGGGTEAFF.

The V gene is TRBV15, the J gene TRBJ1-5; perhaps TRBD1 as D (5 bases). Trimming took 3 bases from V and 4 from J, leaving 13 bases between them. The germline V gene has CDR1 LNHNV and CDR2 YYDKDF (reference sequence). This CDR3 region has 15 residues. CDR3 bases: TGTGCCACCAGCAGCTCAGGGTCCCGAAATCAGCCCCAGCATTTT. It specifies CATSSSGSRNQPQHF.

This chain links TRBV5-4 with TRBJ2-5, with 8 bases that match TRBD2. V lost 3 bases and J lost 11; bases outside the gene matches: 12. CDR3 size: 14 residues. Germline V gene sequence: CDR1 SGHNT, CDR2 YYREEE (reference sequence). The CDR3 loop is CASSSSERGSEQYF. The DNA for the CDR3 is TGTGCCAGCAGCTCGTCGGAGCGGGGGAGTGAGCAGTACTTC.